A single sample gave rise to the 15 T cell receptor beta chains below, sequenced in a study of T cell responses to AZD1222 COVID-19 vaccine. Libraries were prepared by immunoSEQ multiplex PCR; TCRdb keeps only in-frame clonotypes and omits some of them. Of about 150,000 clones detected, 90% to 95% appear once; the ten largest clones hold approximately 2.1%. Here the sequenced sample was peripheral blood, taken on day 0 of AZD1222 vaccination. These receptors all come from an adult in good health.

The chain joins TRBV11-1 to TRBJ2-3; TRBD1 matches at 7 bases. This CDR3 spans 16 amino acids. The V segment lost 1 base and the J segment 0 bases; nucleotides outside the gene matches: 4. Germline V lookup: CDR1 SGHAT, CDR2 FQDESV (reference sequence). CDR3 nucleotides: TGTGCCAGCAGCTTAGAACAGGGGTCCAGCACAGATACGCAGTATTTT. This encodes CASSLEQGSSTDTQYF.

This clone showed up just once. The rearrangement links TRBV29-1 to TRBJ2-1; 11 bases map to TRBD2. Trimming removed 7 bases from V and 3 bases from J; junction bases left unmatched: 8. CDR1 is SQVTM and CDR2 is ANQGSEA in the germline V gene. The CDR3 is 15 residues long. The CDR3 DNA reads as TGCAGCGGCCAGCCGGGACTAGCGGACTACAATGAGCAGTTCTTC. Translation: CSGQPGLADYNEQFF.

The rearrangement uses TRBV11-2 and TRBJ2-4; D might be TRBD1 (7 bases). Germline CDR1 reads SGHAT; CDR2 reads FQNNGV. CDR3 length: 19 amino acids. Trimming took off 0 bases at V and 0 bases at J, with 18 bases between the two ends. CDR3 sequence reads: CASSLDLAGGKSAKNIQYF. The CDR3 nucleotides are TGTGCCAGCAGCTTAGATCTGGCAGGGGGGAAATCAGCCAAAAACATTCAGTACTTC.

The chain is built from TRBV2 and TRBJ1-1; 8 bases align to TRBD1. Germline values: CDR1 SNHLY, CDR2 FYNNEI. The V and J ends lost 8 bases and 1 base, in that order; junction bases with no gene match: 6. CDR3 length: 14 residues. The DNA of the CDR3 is TGTGCCAGCTTTTACAGGGGGGGGAACACTGAAGCTTTCTTT. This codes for CASFYRGGNTEAFF.

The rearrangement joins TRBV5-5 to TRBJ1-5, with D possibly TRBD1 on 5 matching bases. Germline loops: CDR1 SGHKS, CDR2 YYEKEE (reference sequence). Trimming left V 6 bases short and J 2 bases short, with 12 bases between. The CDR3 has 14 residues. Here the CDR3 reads CASTTGARNQPQHF. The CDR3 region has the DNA TGTGCCAGCACTACAGGAGCGCGCAATCAGCCCCAGCATTTT.

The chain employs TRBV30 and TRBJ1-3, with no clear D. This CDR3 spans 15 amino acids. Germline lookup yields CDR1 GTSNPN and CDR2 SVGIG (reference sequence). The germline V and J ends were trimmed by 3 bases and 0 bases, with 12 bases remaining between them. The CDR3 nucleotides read TGTGCCTGGAGCCCCGGAAAATTCTCTGGAAACACCATATATTTT. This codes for CAWSPGKFSGNTIYF.

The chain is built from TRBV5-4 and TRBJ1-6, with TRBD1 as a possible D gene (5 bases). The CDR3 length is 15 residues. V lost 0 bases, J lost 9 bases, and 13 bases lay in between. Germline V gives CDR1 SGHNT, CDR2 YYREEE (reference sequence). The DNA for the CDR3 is TGTGCCAGCAGCTTGGTTGGGGGGTTGGGTTCACCCCTCCACTTT. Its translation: CASSLVGGLGSPLHF.

CDR3 nucleotides: TGTGCCAGTAGTACAGTTGGGACACAGGGGGCTGGGCAGCCCCAGCATTTT. This codes for CASSTVGTQGAGQPQHF. The J gene is TRBJ1-5, the V gene TRBV19, with 9 bases that match TRBD1. CDR3 length: 17 residues. J was trimmed by 7 bases and V by 4 bases; bases with no gene match: 14. Germline V gives CDR1 LNHDA, CDR2 SQIVND (reference sequence).

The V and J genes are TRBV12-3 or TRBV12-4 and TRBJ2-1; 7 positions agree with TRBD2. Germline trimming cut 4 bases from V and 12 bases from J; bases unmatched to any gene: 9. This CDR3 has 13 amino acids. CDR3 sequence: CASSSVGRATQFF. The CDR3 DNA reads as TGTGCCAGCAGTTCGGTTGGGAGGGCCACGCAGTTCTTC.

Written as DNA, the CDR3 is TGTGCCAGCAGCTTAGACAGCCCGGGGTTGAACACTGAAGCTTTCTTT. As protein: CASSLDSPGLNTEAFF. The chain is built from TRBV7-9 and TRBJ1-1; D gene unclear. Per the germline V gene, CDR1 is SEHNR and CDR2 is FQNEAQ (reference sequence). This CDR3 has 16 residues. V lost 1 base, J lost 0 bases, and 12 bases lay in between.

The CDR3, as DNA: TGTGCCTGGGACGGCGGGACTTCGGGGGATGAGCAGTTCTTC. Translating it yields CAWDGGTSGDEQFF. The genes are TRBV30 and TRBJ2-1, with a tentative D call TRBD2 (6 bases). The germline V gene has CDR1 GTSNPN and CDR2 SVGIG (reference sequence). Trimming took 5 bases from V and 8 from J, leaving 19 bases between them. The CDR3 runs 14 residues.

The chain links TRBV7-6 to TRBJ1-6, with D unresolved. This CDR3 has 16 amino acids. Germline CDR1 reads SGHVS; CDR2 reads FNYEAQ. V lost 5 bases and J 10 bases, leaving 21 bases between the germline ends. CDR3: CASSPGGLRVESPLHF. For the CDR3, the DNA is TGTGCCAGCAGCCCAGGTGGTCTGAGGGTTGAATCACCCCTCCACTTT. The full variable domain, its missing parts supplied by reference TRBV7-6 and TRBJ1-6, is GAGVSQSPRYKVTKRGQDVALRCDPISGHVSLYWYRQALGQGPEFLTYFNYEAQQDKSGLPNDRFSAERPEGSISTLTIQRTEQRDSAMYRCASSPGGLRVESPLHFGNGTRLTVT.

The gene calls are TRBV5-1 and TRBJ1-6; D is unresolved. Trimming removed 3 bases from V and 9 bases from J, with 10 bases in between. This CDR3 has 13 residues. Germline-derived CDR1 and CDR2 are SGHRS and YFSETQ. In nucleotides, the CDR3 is TGCGCCAGCAGCTCTAGACTCGGTTCACCCCTCCACTTT. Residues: CASSSRLGSPLHF.

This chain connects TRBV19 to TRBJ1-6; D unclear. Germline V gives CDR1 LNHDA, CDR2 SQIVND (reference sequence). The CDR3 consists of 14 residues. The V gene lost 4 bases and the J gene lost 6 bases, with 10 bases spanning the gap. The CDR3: CASSTTGFNSPLHF. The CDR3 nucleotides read TGTGCCAGTAGTACGACGGGGTTTAATTCACCCCTCCACTTT.

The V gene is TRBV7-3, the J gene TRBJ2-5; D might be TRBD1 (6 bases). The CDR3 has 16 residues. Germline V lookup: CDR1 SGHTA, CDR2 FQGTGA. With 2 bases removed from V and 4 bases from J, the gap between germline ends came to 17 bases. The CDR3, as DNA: TGTGCCAGCAGCTTAGATTCTAGCAGAGGGGGAGAGACCCAGTACTTC. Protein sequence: CASSLDSSRGGETQYF.